The 13 T cell receptor beta chains presented below share a single source sample, sequenced in a study of CD8+CD57+ T cells in acquired aplastic anemia. Selection for sequencing was limited to patients who had shown CD8+CD57+ cell expansion by flow cytometry. The use of genomic DNA as template underpinned the TCR beta VDJ and CDR3 profiling. Each CDR3 protein is one row after TCRdb ran MiXCR on the reads. The table has around 130,000 distinct CDR3 sequences, 58% seen once. Material: sorted CD4+, CD8+, or CD8+CD57+ T cells (not recorded which) from PBMCs. The receptors originated from a human donor with aplastic anemia.

This clonotype has a count of ten or more. CDR3: CSARDPPGGSDEQYF. The CDR3 DNA follows: TGCAGTGCTAGAGATCCCCCGGGGGGCAGCGACGAGCAGTACTTC. The chain joins TRBV20-1 to TRBJ2-7; D possibly corresponds to TRBD2 (7 bases). The germline V gene encodes CDR1 DFQATT and CDR2 SNEGSKA (reference sequence). The CDR3 is 15 amino acids. Trimming shortened V by 0 bases and J by 5 bases, and 17 bases separated the two germline ends.

In its sample, this clonotype was seen once. The chain uses TRBV29-1 and TRBJ2-3, with TRBD2 as a possible D gene (5 bases). CDR1 SQVTM and CDR2 ANQGSEA come from the germline V gene. The V end lost 7 bases, the J end lost 0 bases, and 8 bases lay between the germline ends. There are 12 residues in the CDR3. The CDR3 DNA is TGCAGCGGGACTTTCAGCACAGATACGCAGTATTTT. Its protein is CSGTFSTDTQYF.

The chain is built from TRBV2 and TRBJ2-2; D may correspond to TRBD1 or TRBD2 (5 bases each). CDR3 length: 14 amino acids. Trimming removed 4 bases at V and 6 bases at J, with 12 bases between. From germline, CDR1 is SNHLY and CDR2 FYNNEI. This CDR3 reads CASSVGRDAGELFF. The CDR3 bases are TGTGCCAGCAGTGTCGGAAGGGACGCCGGGGAGCTGTTTTTT.

This chain links TRBV7-6 with TRBJ2-7; TRBD2 is a possible D gene (5 bases). Germline V gives CDR1 SGHVS, CDR2 FNYEAQ. The CDR3 loop spans 12 amino acids. CDR3 loop: CARVRDSYEQYF. The CDR3 DNA follows: TGTGCTAGAGTCCGGGACTCCTACGAGCAGTACTTC.

This clonotype was seen repeatedly, ten times or more. The chain couples TRBV6-5 to TRBJ2-7; TRBD1 matches 7 bases. CDR1 and CDR2 from the germline V gene are MNHEY and SVGAGI. V was pared by 0 bases and J by 4 bases, with 3 bases of the junction left unmatched. CDR3 length: 14 residues. CDR3 DNA: TGTGCCAGCAGTTACTCGGCAGGGGGATACGAGCAGTACTTC. Encoded protein: CASSYSAGGYEQYF.

The J gene is TRBJ1-2, the V gene TRBV12-3 or TRBV12-4; D is undetermined. The V and J ends lost 5 bases and 1 base respectively, with 11 bases between them. This CDR3 spans 14 amino acids. The CDR3 coding sequence is TGTGCCAGCAGTCCCTTCGTAAGTAACTATGGCTACACCTTC. Encoded protein: CASSPFVSNYGYTF.

The V call is TRBV25-1, the J call TRBJ1-1; 9 nucleotides agree with TRBD1. Looked up from germline, CDR1 is MGHDK and CDR2 is SYGVNS. Trimming cost V 0 bases and J 1 base; bases outside gene matches: 6. The CDR3 is 17 amino acids. The CDR3 DNA follows: TGTGCCAGCAGTGAATATGGACCGGGACAGGGGAACACTGAAGCTTTCTTT. Amino acid sequence: CASSEYGPGQGNTEAFF.

The rearrangement joins TRBV24-1 to TRBJ2-5; either TRBD1 or TRBD2 may supply D (6 bases each). V gave up 6 bases and J gave up 3 bases, with 16 bases separating them. The CDR3 consists of 15 residues. CDR1 and CDR2 (germline): KGHDR, SFDVKD. CDR3 sequence reads: CATSRGALGEETQYF. The CDR3 DNA reads as TGTGCCACCAGTAGGGGGGCTTTAGGAGAAGAGACCCAGTACTTC.

The rearrangement links TRBV7-2 to TRBJ2-7, with TRBD1 matching 7 bases. V dropped 5 bases and J dropped 4; count of bases not matched to a gene: 5. This CDR3 has 13 residues. The germline gives CDR1 SGHTA, CDR2 FQGNSA. The CDR3 protein is CASSPGTVYEQYF. The CDR3, as DNA: TGTGCCAGCAGCCCGGGGACAGTATACGAGCAGTACTTC.

This sequence joins TRBV4-1 and TRBJ2-7; perhaps D is TRBD1 or TRBD2 (5 bases each). The CDR3 runs 18 residues. In germline, CDR1 is MGHRA, CDR2 YSYEKL. V was trimmed by 0 bases and J by 1 base, leaving 19 bases between them. Written as DNA, the CDR3 is TGCGCCAGCAGCCAAGATTATCCGGGACGCCAGGTATCCTACGAGCAGTACTTC. It yields the protein CASSQDYPGRQVSYEQYF.

This clonotype was seen just once. This sequence joins TRBV11-2 and TRBJ2-3; perhaps TRBD2 as D (7 bases). Germline-derived CDR1 and CDR2 are SGHAT and FQNNGV. Trimming pared 5 bases from V and 0 bases from J, leaving 21 bases between. This CDR3 is 18 amino acids long. The CDR3 DNA is TGTGCCAGCAGCCTAGGGGGGACGGGGGGCCTTAGCACAGATACGCAGTATTTT. It specifies CASSLGGTGGLSTDTQYF.

This clonotype was seen many times. The genes are TRBV6-5 and TRBJ1-1, with 8 bases identical to TRBD1. The CDR3 loop spans 15 amino acids. V was pared by 3 bases and J by 5 bases, with 8 bases of the junction left unmatched. CDR1 and CDR2 (germline): MNHEY, SVGAGI. The DNA for the CDR3 is TGTGCCAGCAGTTATTCTCGGACAGGGCATACTGAAGCTTTCTTT. It specifies CASSYSRTGHTEAFF.

In the case of this clonotype: A junction boundary mismatches the germline segment, possibly from a read error. This sequence joins TRBV29-1 and TRBJ2-2; perhaps TRBD2 as D (5 bases). The germline V gene encodes CDR1 SQVTM and CDR2 ANQGSEA. This CDR3 spans 13 amino acids. The CDR3 nucleotides are TGCAGCGTTGATGGTCCGAGGACCTGGGAGCTTCTTTTT. Its protein is CSVDGPRTWELLF.